The 21 T cell receptor beta chains given below trace back to one sample, sequenced in a study of Graves' ophthalmopathy and Graves' hyperthyroidism listed by TCRdb under 2018. The instrument was an Illumina HiSeq 2000. For repertoire sequencing, TCR beta CDR3 regions were amplified from RNA transcripts. HTBI primers and the Qiagen OneStep RT-PCR kit were used in a first-round RT-PCR, which was followed by a second-round multiplex PCR, size selection and purification. Using fastp at Q25 and MiXCR, TCRdb reprocessed the public reads and kept productive beta chains. When rows share a CDR3 protein, they turn into one entry using the most common DNA and genes. In all, the sample holds some 390,000 distinct CDR3 sequences, and around 19% of those were seen once. The leading ten clones occupy 1.6% of the sample. Sample: peripheral blood. The receptors were gathered from a young woman with Graves' ophthalmopathy. Donor details come from another sample of the same person, matched by shared clones.

The sample holds many counts of this clonotype. This chain links TRBV7-8 with TRBJ2-7; TRBD2 aligns across 7 bases. The CDR3 loop spans 16 amino acids. Trimming removed 4 bases from V and 6 bases from J; junction bases left unmatched: 15. Germline CDR1 SGHVS, CDR2 FQNEAQ. In nucleotides, the CDR3 is TGTGCCAGCAGCTCCCTGGCCAGCAGCGGGGAACGCGAGCAGTACTTC. This encodes CASSSLASSGEREQYF. The whole variable domain, remainder taken from reference TRBV7-8 and TRBJ2-7, is GAGVSQSPRYKVAKRGQDVALRCDPISGHVSLFWYQQALGQGPEFLTYFQNEAQLDKSGLPSDRFFAERPEGSVSTLKIQRTQQEDSAVYLCASSSLASSGEREQYFGPGTRLTVT.

This chain joins TRBV6-2 or TRBV6-3 and TRBJ2-5; 8 nucleotides match TRBD2. The CDR3 has 15 amino acids. V lost 8 bases and J lost 1; bases outside the gene matches: 9. The germline V gene has CDR1 MNHEY and CDR2 SVGEGT. CDR3 DNA sequence: TGTGCCAGCGGGGAAGCGGGAGCTTCCCAAGAGACCCAGTACTTC. Its translation: CASGEAGASQETQYF.

This clonotype was seen at least ten times. The CDR3 reads CASSTISFSYEQYF. The CDR3 nucleotides read TGTGCCAGCAGTACCATATCCTTCTCCTACGAGCAGTACTTC. The chain uses TRBV6-2 or TRBV6-3 and TRBJ2-7; D gene ambiguous. Germline V gene sequence: CDR1 MNHEY, CDR2 SVGEGT. The CDR3 runs to 14 residues. Trimming removed 5 bases from V and 0 bases from J, with 11 bases in between.

This clonotype has ten or more counts. The chain combines TRBV5-5 with TRBJ1-1; D unresolved. The V and J ends lost 6 bases and 5 bases respectively, with 8 bases between them. The CDR3 has 11 amino acids. Germline assignment: CDR1 SGHKS and CDR2 YYEKEE (reference sequence). The CDR3 region has the DNA TGTGCCAGCACCCAAACGACTGAAGCTTTCTTT. Its translation: CASTQTTEAFF.

Many counts were recorded for this clonotype. V gene TRBV12-3 or TRBV12-4 combines with J gene TRBJ2-7; tentative D call: TRBD2 (6 bases). The V end lost 7 bases, the J end lost 7 bases, and 17 bases lay between the germline ends. This CDR3 region has 13 residues. CDR3 sequence reads: CASTLASVGEQYF. For the CDR3, the DNA is TGTGCCAGCACACTAGCCTCGGTGGGGGAGCAGTACTTC.

This clonotype has a count of ten or more. This sequence joins TRBV27 and TRBJ1-1; tentative D call: TRBD1 (6 bases). V lost 5 bases and J lost 4, with 14 bases in between. The CDR3 has 14 amino acids. CDR1 is MNHEY and CDR2 is SMNVEV in the germline V gene (reference sequence). Here the CDR3 DNA reads TGTGCCAGCAGTCAAAGGGGGTGGGGCACTGAAGCTTTCTTT. Residues: CASSQRGWGTEAFF.

This clonotype was observed many times. Since no conserved phenylalanine or tryptophan closes the CDR3, a read error is the likely cause. No DNA is shown, since the ends of the CDR3 on it are uncertain; the CDR3 is the one TCRdb lists. V and J are TRBV12-3 or TRBV12-4 and TRBJ1-6; the tabulated D call, TRBD1, remains unverified against the DNA. The length of the CDR3 is 12 amino acids, counting both ends. The CDR3 region is CASSSNGGFMRV.

This clonotype was observed many times. V is TRBV27 and J is TRBJ1-2; TRBD1 is a possible D gene (5 bases). This CDR3 is 15 amino acids long. The V end lost 2 bases, the J end lost 5 bases, and 15 bases lay between the germline ends. The V gene's germline CDR1 is MNHEY and CDR2 SMNVEV (reference sequence). The CDR3 sequence: CASSLGAPWGYGYTF. The CDR3 DNA reads TGTGCCAGCAGTTTAGGGGCCCCCTGGGGGTATGGCTACACCTTC.

The genes are TRBV6-5 and TRBJ2-6; D not certain. V dropped 4 bases and J dropped 0 bases, with 10 bases sitting between them. Germline CDR1 and CDR2: MNHEY and SVGAGI. CDR3 length: 16 residues. The CDR3 DNA sequence: TGTGCCAGCAGTTCCACTCATCGCTCTGGGGCCAACGTCCTGACTTTC. Translation gives CASSSTHRSGANVLTF.

This clonotype was seen repeatedly, ten times or more. The chain links TRBV5-1 to TRBJ2-7, with TRBD1 identical over 7 bases. The CDR3 is 14 residues long. Germline loops: CDR1 SGHRS, CDR2 YFSETQ. V was pared by 4 bases and J by 2 bases, with 6 bases of the junction left unmatched. CDR3 in DNA: TGCGCCAGCAGCCCCAGACAGGGAACCTACGAGCAGTACTTC. Translating gives CASSPRQGTYEQYF.

The sample holds many counts of this clonotype. This chain uses TRBV20-1 with TRBJ1-3; D gene ambiguous. The CDR3 loop spans 15 amino acids. Germline lookup yields CDR1 DFQATT and CDR2 SNEGSKA (reference sequence). The V end lost 2 bases, the J end lost 0 bases, and 11 bases lay between the germline ends. The CDR3 region is CSARSDPGSGNTIYF. DNA of the CDR3: TGCAGTGCTAGATCAGACCCGGGCTCTGGAAACACCATATATTTT.

This sequence joins TRBV4-3 and TRBJ2-7; TRBD1 agrees at 8 bases. The germline V gene encodes CDR1 LGHNA and CDR2 YSLEER. The CDR3 runs 16 residues. V was clipped by 1 base and J by 3 bases; unmatched bases: 8. CDR3 coding DNA: TGCGCCAGCAGCCAAGGGATCGGGACAGGTGTCTACGAGCAGTACTTC. Translating gives CASSQGIGTGVYEQYF.

The CDR3 DNA follows: TGTGCCAGCAGCTACGCAGGGGGTCGCAATCAGCCCCAGCATTTT. This gives the protein CASSYAGGRNQPQHF. V is TRBV11-2 and J is TRBJ1-5, with 7 bases identical to TRBD1. V gave up 4 bases and J gave up 2 bases; unmatched junction bases: 5. The CDR3 extends over 15 amino acids. In germline, CDR1 is SGHAT, CDR2 FQNNGV. The whole variable domain, filled in from reference TRBV11-2 and TRBJ1-5, reads EAGVAQSPRYKIIEKRQSVAFWCNPISGHATLYWYQQILGQGPKLLIQFQNNGVVDDSQLPKDRFSAERLKGVDSTLKIQPAKLEDSAVYLCASSYAGGRNQPQHFGDGTRLSIL.

This clonotype came up many times. The chain recombines TRBV3-1 with TRBJ1-1, with TRBD1 matching over 7 bases. The junction had 5 bases not matched to a gene; V was cut back by 1 base and J by 0 bases. Looked up from germline, CDR1 is LGHDT and CDR2 is YNNKEL (reference sequence). CDR3 length: 16 residues. CDR3 nucleotides: TGTGCCAGCAGCCAAGCAGGGGGGAGCATGAACACTGAAGCTTTCTTT. Translating gives CASSQAGGSMNTEAFF.

This clonotype was picked up a small number of times. One end of the junction does not line up with germline, which may come from a read error. The chain uses TRBV7-3 and TRBJ2-4; possibly TRBD1 for D (5 bases). The CDR3 is 13 residues long. Germline loops: CDR1 SGHTA, CDR2 FQGTGA. CDR3 in amino acids: CASRLTGPDIQYF. Written as DNA, the CDR3 is TGTGCCAGCAGATTAACAGGTCCAGACATTCAGTACTTC.

This sequence joins TRBV11-2 and TRBJ2-7; 11 positions agree with TRBD2. The length of the CDR3 is 14 residues. Unmatched junction bases numbered 6, after V lost 5 bases and J lost 6 bases. Germline CDR1 reads SGHAT; CDR2 reads FQNNGV. The CDR3 here is CASSTTSGSVEQYF. For the CDR3, the DNA is TGTGCCAGCAGCACTACTAGCGGGAGTGTCGAGCAGTACTTC.

The chain recombines TRBV28 with TRBJ1-2; 7 positions match TRBD1. Germline CDR1 reads MDHEN; CDR2 reads SYDVKM. With V trimmed by 4 bases and J by 4 bases, 6 bases remained unmatched. The CDR3 runs to 14 residues. CDR3 nucleotides: TGTGCCAGCAGTTCGGACAGGATTTTCTATGGCTACACCTTC. Protein sequence: CASSSDRIFYGYTF.

The sample holds many counts of this clonotype. At one end, the junction sequence differs from germline, possibly due to a read error. The V gene is TRBV10-3, the J gene TRBJ1-1; 9 nucleotides align to TRBD1. CDR3 length: 14 residues. Per the germline V gene, CDR1 is ENHRY and CDR2 is SYGVKD. CDR3 sequence (DNA): TGTGCCATCAGGGGGACAGGGATGAATACTGAAGCTTTCTTT. Translation gives CAIRGTGMNTEAFF.

The chain employs TRBV6-2 or TRBV6-3 and TRBJ2-2; weak D call: TRBD1 (6 bases). CDR1 is MNHEY and CDR2 is SVGEGT in the germline V gene. The CDR3 runs 14 residues. The V gene lost 7 bases and the J gene lost 1 base, with 10 bases spanning the gap. The CDR3 sequence is CASILGQNTGELFF. The DNA of the CDR3 is TGTGCCAGCATTCTGGGACAGAACACCGGGGAGCTGTTTTTT.

This clonotype has a count of ten or more. The rearrangement uses TRBV6-2 or TRBV6-3 and TRBJ1-1; TRBD1 is a possible D gene (5 bases). Germline loops: CDR1 MNHEY, CDR2 SVGEGT. V gave up 2 bases and J gave up 6 bases, with 10 bases separating them. The CDR3 runs to 13 residues. The CDR3 DNA sequence: TGTGCCAGCAGTTACGGCAGGGCGGCTGAAGCTTTCTTT. Its protein product is CASSYGRAAEAFF.

There are many counts of this clonotype. The V gene is TRBV6-2 or TRBV6-3, the J gene TRBJ2-6, with 8 bases identical to TRBD1. The CDR3 is made up of 17 amino acids. Germline V CDR1 and CDR2: MNHEY, SVGEGT. Losses at the gene ends were 7 bases for V and 0 bases for J; bases not matched to a gene: 8. This CDR3 reads CASTRQGLPSGANVLTF. In DNA form, the CDR3 reads TGTGCCAGCACTAGACAGGGGCTTCCCTCTGGGGCCAACGTCCTGACTTTC.